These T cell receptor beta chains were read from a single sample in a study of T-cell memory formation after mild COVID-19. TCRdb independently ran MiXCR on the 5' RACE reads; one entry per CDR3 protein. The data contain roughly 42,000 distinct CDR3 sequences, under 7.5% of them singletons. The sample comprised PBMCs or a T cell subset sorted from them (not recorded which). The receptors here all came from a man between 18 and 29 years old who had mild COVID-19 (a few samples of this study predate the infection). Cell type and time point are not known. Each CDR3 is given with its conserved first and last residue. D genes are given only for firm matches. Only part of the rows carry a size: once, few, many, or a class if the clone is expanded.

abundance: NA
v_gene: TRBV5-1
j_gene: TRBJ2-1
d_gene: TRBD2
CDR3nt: TGCGCCAGCAGCAAAGGGACTAGCGCCTACAATGAGCAGTTCTTC
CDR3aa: CASSKGTSAYNEQFF

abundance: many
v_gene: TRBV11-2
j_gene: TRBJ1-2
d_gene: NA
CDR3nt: TGTGCCAGCAGCCCCTTGGTGAGCGGGCGCGGTTATGGCTACACCTTC
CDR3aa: CASSPLVSGRGYGYTF

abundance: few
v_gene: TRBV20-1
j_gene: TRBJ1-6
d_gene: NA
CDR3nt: TGCAGTGCTGGTAGGGGTGGGAATTCACCCCTCCACTTT
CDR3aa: CSAGRGGNSPLHF

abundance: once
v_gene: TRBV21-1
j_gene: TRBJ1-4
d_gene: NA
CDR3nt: TGTGCCAGCAGAAACAGGGGGCGCGAAAAACTGTTTTTT
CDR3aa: CASRNRGREKLFF

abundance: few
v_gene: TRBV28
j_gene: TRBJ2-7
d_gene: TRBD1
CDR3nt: TGTGCCAGCGGACTGGGACAGAACTACGAGCAGTACTTC
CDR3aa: CASGLGQNYEQYF

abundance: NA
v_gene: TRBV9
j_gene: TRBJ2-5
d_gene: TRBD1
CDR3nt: TGTGCCAGCAGCCCCCGAACCCCCACAGGGGTGGAGACCCAGTACTTC
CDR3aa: CASSPRTPTGVETQYF

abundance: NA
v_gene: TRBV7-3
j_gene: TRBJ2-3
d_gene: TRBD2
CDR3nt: TGTGCCAGCAGCTTCGCGGGGGCAGATACGCAGTATTTT
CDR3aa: CASSFAGADTQYF

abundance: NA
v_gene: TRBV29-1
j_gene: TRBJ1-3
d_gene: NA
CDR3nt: TGCAGCGTGACACAGGTCTCTGGAAACACCATATATTTT
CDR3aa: CSVTQVSGNTIYF

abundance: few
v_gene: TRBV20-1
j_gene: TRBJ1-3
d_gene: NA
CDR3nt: TGCAGTGCCTCCAAGGGCAGGGCTGACACCATATATTTT
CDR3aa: CSASKGRADTIYF

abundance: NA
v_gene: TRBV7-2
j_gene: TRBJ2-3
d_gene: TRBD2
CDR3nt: TGTGCCAGCAGCCTCAACATAGCGGGCGCAGATACGCAGTATTTT
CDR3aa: CASSLNIAGADTQYF

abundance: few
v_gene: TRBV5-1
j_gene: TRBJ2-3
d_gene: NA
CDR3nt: TGCGCCAGTTCGACGGCCCATACGCAGTATTTT
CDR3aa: CASSTAHTQYF

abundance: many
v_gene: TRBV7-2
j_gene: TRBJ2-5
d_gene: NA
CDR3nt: TGTGCCAGCAGCTTAGCGCCATGGCGGCTCCAAGAGACCCAGTACTTC
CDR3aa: CASSLAPWRLQETQYF

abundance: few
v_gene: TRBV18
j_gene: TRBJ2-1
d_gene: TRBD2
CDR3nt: TGTGCCAGCTCACCACAGCGGGGGGCATTCAATGAGCAGTTCTTC
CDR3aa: CASSPQRGAFNEQFF

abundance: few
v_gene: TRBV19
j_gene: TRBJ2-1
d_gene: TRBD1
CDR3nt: TGTGCCAGTAGTGGCAGGGGGCTAAGTGAGCAGTTCTTC
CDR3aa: CASSGRGLSEQFF

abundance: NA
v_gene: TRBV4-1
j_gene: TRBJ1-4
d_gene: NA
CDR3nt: TGCGCCAGCAGACACAGGGCTATAGATGAAAAACTGTTTTTT
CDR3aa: CASRHRAIDEKLFF

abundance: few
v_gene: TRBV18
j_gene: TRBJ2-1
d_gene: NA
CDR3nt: TGTGCCAGCTCACCAGTACAGTACGAGGGGCAGTTCTTC
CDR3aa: CASSPVQYEGQFF

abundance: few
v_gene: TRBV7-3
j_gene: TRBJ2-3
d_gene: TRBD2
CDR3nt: TGTGCCAGCAGCCTAGGACTAGCCCCAGATACGCAGTATTTT
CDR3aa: CASSLGLAPDTQYF